The 28 T cell receptor beta chains reported below all come from one sample, sequenced in a study of blood T cells in healthy people across ages. The authors ran a second PCR of roughly 6 to 12 cycles using a sample-barcoded 5' primer and a J-beta primer mix. In TCRdb, the 5' RACE reads were re-called with MiXCR into one record per CDR3 protein. The sample holds about 1,400,000 distinct CDR3 sequences, around 55% seen once. Sequencing was carried out using blood. The source of these receptors is a man aged 18 to 29 in good health.

This clonotype was detected a few times. The V call is TRBV18, the J call TRBJ1-6; tentative D call: TRBD1 (5 bases). The germline gives CDR1 KGHSH, CDR2 LQKENI. The V and J ends lost 3 bases and 7 bases respectively, with 10 bases between them. This CDR3 comprises 14 residues. In DNA form, the CDR3 reads TGTGCCAGCTCACCGGGACTATGGAATTCACCCCTCCACTTT. Protein: CASSPGLWNSPLHF.

This clonotype was seen a handful of times. The chain recombines TRBV9 with TRBJ1-5; a weak D match, TRBD1 (5 bases). This CDR3 spans 12 amino acids. Germline CDR1 SGDLS, CDR2 YYNGEE. Deletions cut 3 bases from V and 10 bases from J, with 11 bases between. CDR3 amino acids: CASSEAGGPQHF. DNA for the CDR3: TGTGCCAGCAGCGAGGCGGGGGGACCCCAGCATTTT.

V and J are TRBV6-2 or TRBV6-3 and TRBJ2-1; D may be TRBD1 (6 bases). With 0 bases removed from V and 8 bases from J, the gap between germline ends came to 11 bases. CDR1 is MNHEY and CDR2 is SVGEGT in the germline V gene. CDR3 length: 14 residues. This CDR3 reads CASSYSKGVDEQFF. The CDR3 DNA reads TGTGCCAGCAGTTACTCAAAGGGGGTTGATGAGCAGTTCTTC.

The V and J genes are TRBV15 and TRBJ2-1, with 7 bases that match TRBD1. V dropped 1 base and J dropped 5; count of bases not matched to a gene: 5. The CDR3 consists of 15 residues. CDR1 and CDR2 from the germline V gene are LNHNV and YYDKDF (reference sequence). The CDR3 loop is CATSRAGTANNEQFF. In DNA form, the CDR3 reads TGTGCCACCAGCAGAGCCGGGACAGCCAACAATGAGCAGTTCTTC.

V is TRBV7-6 and J is TRBJ1-2; possibly TRBD1 for D (6 bases). The CDR3 consists of 11 residues. The V gene lost 6 bases and the J gene lost 8 bases, with 10 bases spanning the gap. The germline V gene encodes CDR1 SGHVS and CDR2 FNYEAQ. The chain's CDR3 is CASRGDMGYTF. CDR3 nucleotides: TGTGCCAGCAGAGGGGACATGGGCTACACCTTC.

The chain couples TRBV27 to TRBJ2-7; 9 bases agree with TRBD1. Trimming took 3 bases from V and 9 from J; bases not matched to a gene: 18. Germline assignment: CDR1 MNHEY and CDR2 SMNVEV (reference sequence). The CDR3 is 17 amino acids. The CDR3 region is CASSFLTGGDMGRGQYF. The CDR3 DNA reads as TGTGCCAGCAGTTTTCTGACAGGGGGGGACATGGGCCGAGGGCAGTACTTC.

The chain joins TRBV6-6 to TRBJ2-7, with 8 positions matching TRBD1. V dropped 8 bases and J dropped 2; count of bases not matched to a gene: 5. The CDR3 covers 13 residues. The V gene's germline CDR1 is MNHNY and CDR2 SVGAGI (reference sequence). The CDR3 DNA follows: TGTGCCAGCGGGGAGACAGGGGCCTACGAGCAGTACTTC. It translates to CASGETGAYEQYF.

This clonotype was detected once. This chain connects TRBV24-1 to TRBJ2-2; 7 bases map to TRBD2. The germline gives CDR1 KGHDR, CDR2 SFDVKD. Trimming cost V 2 bases and J 7 bases; bases outside gene matches: 6. The CDR3 has 15 residues. The CDR3 nucleotides are TGTGCCACCAGTGATTCCGGGACTAAAATCGGGGAGCTGTTTTTT. As protein: CATSDSGTKIGELFF.

J is TRBJ2-1 and V is TRBV13, with a possible D match to TRBD1 (5 bases). The germline V gene has CDR1 PRHDT and CDR2 FYEKMQ (reference sequence). V lost 1 base and J lost 3, with 7 bases in between. The CDR3 spans 14 residues. The DNA of the CDR3 is TGTGCCAGCAGCTTAGACAGGTACTACAATGAGCAGTTCTTC. Its protein product is CASSLDRYYNEQFF.

DNA of the CDR3: TGCAGTGCTAAGGACAGGTTCAATCAGCCCCAGCATTTT. This encodes CSAKDRFNQPQHF. This chain connects TRBV20-1 to TRBJ1-5; TRBD1 agrees at 7 bases. V was pared by 4 bases and J by 3 bases, with 3 bases of the junction left unmatched. The germline V gene encodes CDR1 DFQATT and CDR2 SNEGSKA (reference sequence). This CDR3 contains 13 residues.

This clonotype appeared a single time. This rearrangement joins TRBV7-9 to TRBJ1-2; D is uncertain. CDR3 length: 14 amino acids. V lost 5 bases to trimming and J lost 0 bases, with 10 bases between them. Germline loops: CDR1 SEHNR, CDR2 FQNEAQ (reference sequence). Written as DNA, the CDR3 is TGTGCCAGCAGCCAGAGTTTAGCTAACTATGGCTACACCTTC. As protein: CASSQSLANYGYTF.

This chain uses TRBV6-2 or TRBV6-3 with TRBJ1-2; D gene uncertain. The germline gives CDR1 MNHEY, CDR2 SVGEGT. V was shortened by 6 bases and J by 8 bases, with 19 bases between the two germline ends. This CDR3 contains 14 residues. CDR3 protein: CASSVGDISSGYTF. The CDR3 nucleotides are TGTGCCAGCAGCGTTGGGGATATCAGCTCCGGCTACACCTTC.

This chain joins TRBV7-4 and TRBJ2-1; D ambiguous. This CDR3 comprises 14 residues. The V end was cut by 0 bases, the J end by 4 bases, with 7 bases between. Per the germline V gene, CDR1 is SGHVT and CDR2 is SQSDAQ. CDR3 loop: CASSLALVYNEQFF. CDR3 in DNA: TGTGCCAGCAGCTTAGCCCTAGTTTACAATGAGCAGTTCTTC.

This chain connects TRBV5-1 to TRBJ2-4; 9 bases are shared with TRBD2. The DNA end is more similar to TRBJ2-7, so the J call may be wrong. From germline, CDR1 is SGHRS and CDR2 YFSETQ. CDR3 length: 13 amino acids. CDR3 loop: CASKMGLAYEQYF. CDR3 sequence (DNA): TGCGCCAGCAAAATGGGACTAGCTTACGAGCAGTACTTC.

The rearrangement joins TRBV25-1 to TRBJ2-5; 12 nucleotides agree with TRBD1. The end of the DNA aligns better with TRBJ2-7, so the J call may be wrong. There are 14 residues in the CDR3. The V gene's germline CDR1 is MGHDK and CDR2 SYGVNS. This CDR3 reads CASSEEGQGAEQYF. CDR3 nucleotides: TGTGCCAGCAGTGAAGAGGGACAGGGGGCCGAGCAGTACTTC.

This chain connects TRBV25-1 to TRBJ1-1; maybe TRBD1 (5 bases). The ends were cut back, 6 bases at V and 4 bases at J, with 12 bases in the middle. The CDR3 runs to 13 residues. In germline, CDR1 is MGHDK, CDR2 SYGVNS. CDR3 sequence (DNA): TGTGCCAGCAGCGGGGGGAGGGGCACTGAAGCTTTCTTT. Protein sequence: CASSGGRGTEAFF.

The chain joins TRBV4-1 to TRBJ1-1; D uncertain. The germline gives CDR1 MGHRA, CDR2 YSYEKL. CDR3 size: 14 residues. V gave up 0 bases and J gave up 4 bases, with 9 bases separating them. The CDR3 sequence is CASSQEGLSTEAFF. CDR3 in DNA: TGCGCCAGCAGCCAAGAGGGCCTGAGCACTGAAGCTTTCTTT.

There are a few counts of this clonotype. V usage is TRBV4-1 and J usage is TRBJ2-3, with 12 bases matching TRBD2. V was clipped by 1 base and J by 2 bases; unmatched bases: 1. CDR1 MGHRA and CDR2 YSYEKL come from the germline V gene. There are 16 residues in the CDR3. DNA of the CDR3: TGCGCCAGCAGCCAAGGGACTAGCGGGAACACAGATACGCAGTATTTT. It specifies CASSQGTSGNTDTQYF.

About this clonotype itself: A much larger clone differs from this one at a single base, so this may be a read error. The chain combines TRBV5-6 with TRBJ2-5; a weak D match, TRBD1 (6 bases). The CDR3 totals 13 residues. The V end lost 4 bases, the J end lost 11 bases, and 18 bases lay between the germline ends. Germline lookup yields CDR1 SGHDT and CDR2 YYEEEE. The CDR3 bases are TGTGCCAGCAGCCCCACAGGGATGGGCGGGCAGTACTTC. This translates into CASSPTGMGGQYF. Full variable domain (rest looked up from reference TRBV5-6 and TRBJ2-5): DAGVTQSPTHLIKTRGQQVTLRCSPKSGHDTVSWYQQALGQGPQFIFQYYEEEERQRGNFPDRFSGHQFPNYSSELNVNALLLGDSALYLCASSPTGMGGQYFGPGTRLLVL.

The rearrangement joins TRBV7-9 to TRBJ2-1; 7 positions agree with TRBD1. The closer fit of TRBJ2-7 to the DNA end suggests the J call may be wrong. CDR1 and CDR2 from the germline V gene are SEHNR and FQNEAQ (reference sequence). The CDR3 is made up of 14 amino acids. The CDR3 sequence: CASSTTGNYNEQYF. The CDR3 DNA reads as TGTGCCAGCAGCACGACAGGGAATTACAATGAGCAGTACTTC.

The rearrangement uses TRBV30 and TRBJ2-5; the match to TRBD2 covers 7 bases. The end of the DNA fits TRBJ2-7 better, so the J call may be wrong. Per germline, CDR1 GTSNPN and CDR2 SVGIG (reference sequence). The CDR3 spans 15 residues. The CDR3 DNA reads TGTGCCTGGACTTTGGCGGGAGTACAAGTCAACGAGCAGTACTTC. As protein: CAWTLAGVQVNEQYF.

The rearrangement links TRBV7-9 to TRBJ2-7, with 13 bases identical to TRBD2. J lost 5 bases, V lost 5 bases, and 9 bases had no gene match. Germline V gives CDR1 SEHNR, CDR2 FQNEAQ (reference sequence). This CDR3 is built from 16 residues. CDR3 nucleotides: TGTGCCAGCAGCAGAGGGACTAGCGGGAATTCTGACGAGCAGTACTTC. As protein: CASSRGTSGNSDEQYF.

A note on this clonotype: A clone one base away is much larger, so this may be a read error. The V and J genes are TRBV6-1 and TRBJ1-2; D gene unclear. Between the trimmed V and J ends, which lost 4 bases and 6 bases, there was a span of 15 bases. The CDR3 covers 14 residues. Germline assignment: CDR1 MNHNS and CDR2 SASEGT. The CDR3 loop is CASSGAVTTNGYTF. CDR3 in DNA: TGTGCCAGCAGTGGAGCAGTGACGACGAATGGCTACACCTTC.

This clonotype has more than one count but fewer than ten. The V call is TRBV29-1, the J call TRBJ2-5; 9 bases are shared with TRBD1. The germline gives CDR1 SQVTM, CDR2 ANQGSEA. The CDR3 is made up of 12 amino acids. Trimming at V came to 7 bases and at J to 3 bases, leaving 3 bases not matched to a gene. CDR3 bases: TGCAGCGCCGGGACAGGGAAAGAGACCCAGTACTTC. Protein sequence: CSAGTGKETQYF.

The rearrangement joins TRBV7-6 to TRBJ2-7; 7 bases are a match to TRBD2. The CDR3 has 14 amino acids. CDR1 is SGHVS, CDR2 FNYEAQ, per germline. The J segment lost 6 bases and the V segment lost 3 bases, leaving 8 bases of the junction unmatched. As DNA, the CDR3 is TGTGCCAGCAGCTTCCAAAGCGGGATCGGCGAGCAGTACTTC. Translated: CASSFQSGIGEQYF. The full variable domain, rest sourced from reference TRBV7-6 and TRBJ2-7, is GAGVSQSPRYKVTKRGQDVALRCDPISGHVSLYWYRQALGQGPEFLTYFNYEAQQDKSGLPNDRFSAERPEGSISTLTIQRTEQRDSAMYRCASSFQSGIGEQYFGPGTRLTVT.

CDR3 coding DNA: TGTGCCAGCAGCACCTACCAGGGGGCTGCAATGCACGAGCAGTACTTC. It specifies CASSTYQGAAMHEQYF. The rearrangement links TRBV7-9 to TRBJ2-7, with 8 bases fitting TRBD1. After removal of 5 bases from V and 5 bases from J, the junction contained 14 bases not matched to a gene. Germline V lookup: CDR1 SEHNR, CDR2 FQNEAQ (reference sequence). This CDR3 has 16 amino acids.

This clonotype was observed a handful of times. The chain combines TRBV20-1 with TRBJ1-5; tentative D call: TRBD1 (6 bases). This CDR3 comprises 17 residues. Germline V CDR1 and CDR2: DFQATT, SNEGSKA (reference sequence). The CDR3 sequence: CSSRFTGSRLSNQPQHF. The CDR3, as DNA: TGCAGCTCAAGATTTACAGGGTCTCGTCTAAGCAATCAGCCCCAGCATTTT.

This chain joins TRBV4-1 and TRBJ2-7; 9 positions agree with TRBD1. Germline V CDR1 and CDR2: MGHRA, YSYEKL. The CDR3 contains 15 residues. Losses at the gene ends were 1 base for V and 3 bases for J; bases not matched to a gene: 4. The CDR3 DNA sequence: TGCGCCAGCAGCCAAGTCGGACAGGGGTACTACGAGCAGTACTTC. This gives the protein CASSQVGQGYYEQYF.